The source of this TCR beta chain is a study of blood T cell repertoires in COVID-19. TCRdb's table, derived via immunoSEQ multiplex PCR, lists solely in-frame clones and lacks some. This repertoire shows about 210,000 clones, approximately 86% found once; its top ten account for around 2.7%. The CDR3 runs to 13 residues. The germline CDR1 and CDR2 sequences are LNHDA and SQIVND (reference sequence). V was pared by 6 bases and J by 5 bases, with 4 bases of the junction left unmatched. This clone has just one count. Other DNA sequences within the sample encode an identical CDR3. The clonotype originates from a man between 60 and 75 years old with acute or convalescent COVID-19. The chain recombines TRBV19 with TRBJ1-5; 7 positions match TRBD1. Sequenced sample: peripheral blood. The CDR3 nucleotides read TGTGCCAGTAGCCGACAGGGAGATCAGCCCCAGCATTTT. This sequence encodes CASSRQGDQPQHF.